Listed below are T cell receptor beta chains from one sample, sequenced in a study of identical twins. TCRdb redid the calling of the 5' RACE reads with MiXCR, one entry per CDR3 protein. The sample consists of roughly 1,500,000 distinct CDR3 sequences, less than 40% of them appearing once. Sequencing used cord blood. The receptors stem from a newborn girl in good health. CDR3s include the opening cysteine and the closing phenylalanine or tryptophan. D genes are given only for firm matches. Clone size is stated in some rows and not others, as once, few, many or a class when expanded.

clone_size d_call j_call v_call cdr3_nt cdr3_aa
many NA TRBJ2-4 TRBV7-2 TGTGCCAGCAGCTTAGTTGGAAAAAACATTCAGTACTTC CASSLVGKNIQYF
NA NA TRBJ2-3 TRBV2 TGTGCCAGCCCGAAACTGGCGGGTAGCTTCACAGATACGCAGTATTTT CASPKLAGSFTDTQYF
few NA TRBJ2-5 TRBV7-8 TGTGCCAGCAGCCTCATACTACCGTACCAAGAGACCCAGTACTTC CASSLILPYQETQYF
NA NA TRBJ1-1 TRBV27 TGTGCCAGCCAGGCTGCGGGGGTTGCTGAAGCTTTCTTT CASQAAGVAEAFF
NA NA TRBJ2-1 TRBV28 TGTGCCAGCAGTTTGGCAGCGGCTTTCTACAATGAGCAGTTCTTC CASSLAAAFYNEQFF
NA TRBD1 TRBJ2-6 TRBV7-2 TGTGCCAGCAGCTCCCGCATCGACAGGGTGTCTGGGGCCAACGTCCTGACTTTC CASSSRIDRVSGANVLTF
NA NA TRBJ2-1 TRBV4-1 TGCGCCAGCAGCCAACCAAGCCTCGCCGGACGGCACAATGAGCAGTTCTTC CASSQPSLAGRHNEQFF
few NA TRBJ1-2 TRBV27 TGTGCCAGCAGTTATTCGGTTGGGGGCCGAAATGGCTACACCTTC CASSYSVGGRNGYTF
NA NA TRBJ1-4 TRBV3-1 TGTGCCAGCAGCCCCGGCAGGCCCGAAAAACTGTTTTTT CASSPGRPEKLFF
many NA TRBJ2-7 TRBV5-1 TGTGCCAGCAGCTTAGCAGGGGATTTCTACGAGCAGTACTTC CASSLAGDFYEQYF
few TRBD1 TRBJ2-5 TRBV18 TGTGCCAGCTCACCGGGACAGGGTCTACGGGCCCAGTACTTC CASSPGQGLRAQYF
few TRBD2 TRBJ2-3 TRBV7-8 TGTGCCAGCAGCTCGATTCCGGGACTAGCATACGCTAGCACAGATACGCAGTATTTT CASSSIPGLAYASTDTQYF
NA NA TRBJ1-1 TRBV13 TGTGCCAGCAGCGCCTTGGGGGTGACTGAAGCTTTCTTT CASSALGVTEAFF
NA TRBD1 TRBJ1-2 TRBV25-1 TGTGCCAGCAGTCTTCCGGGACAGGGGCCACCGGGCTACACCTTC CASSLPGQGPPGYTF
few NA TRBJ2-3 TRBV6-4 TGTGCCTTTCGGCCGGGGACGCAGTATTTT CAFRPGTQYF
NA NA TRBJ1-4 TRBV20-1 TGCAGTGCTAGCGGGCTGCGGGAGGTAAATGAAAAACTGTTTTTT CSASGLREVNEKLFF
once TRBD2 TRBJ2-2 TRBV20-1 TGCAGTGCTAGAGGTCACAGACTAGCAGGCACCGGGGAGCTGTTTTTT CSARGHRLAGTGELFF
many TRBD1 TRBJ1-4 TRBV7-2 TGTGCCAGCAGCTTCAGGGGGCGTGAAAAACTGTTTTTT CASSFRGREKLFF
NA NA TRBJ2-1 TRBV20-1 TGCAGTGCTAGAGGGGTTGGGCAGTACAATGAGCAGTTCTTC CSARGVGQYNEQFF
NA TRBD2 TRBJ2-1 TRBV20-1 TGCAGTGCTAGAGACTCCGGGACTAGCGGGGCACGTGGGTACAATGAGCAGTTCTTC CSARDSGTSGARGYNEQFF
NA NA TRBJ1-5 TRBV12-3/TRBV12-4 TGTGCCAGCAGTTCGGCGGGGCTTGCTAGCAATCAGCCCCAGCATTTT CASSSAGLASNQPQHF
NA NA TRBJ1-5 TRBV7-9 TGTGCCAGCAGCTTAAGGGGTGACGATCAGCCCCAGCATTTT CASSLRGDDQPQHF
few TRBD2 TRBJ2-1 TRBV20-1 TGCAGTGCTAGAACTAGCGGACATTACAATGAGCAGTTCTTC CSARTSGHYNEQFF
NA TRBD1 TRBJ1-5 TRBV10-3 TGTGCCATCAGCGCTGACAGGGGGCGGAATCAGCCCCAGCATTTT CAISADRGRNQPQHF
NA TRBD2 TRBJ2-2 TRBV28 TGTGCCAGCAGTGCCCTAGCGGGATACACCGGGGAGCTGTTTTTT CASSALAGYTGELFF
few NA TRBJ2-7 TRBV10-3 TGTGCCATCGGCCGGGATACCTACGAGCAGTACTTC CAIGRDTYEQYF
many TRBD1 TRBJ1-5 TRBV7-8 TGTGCCAGCAGCTTACAGACAGGGAGCAATCAGCCCCAGCATTTT CASSLQTGSNQPQHF
NA NA TRBJ1-2 TRBV11-2 TGTGCCAGCAGCGTATGGGGACACCTCTATGGCTACACCTTC CASSVWGHLYGYTF
NA TRBD2 TRBJ2-3 TRBV7-2 TGTGCCAGCAGCCGGACTAGTCTCACAGATACGCAGTATTTT CASSRTSLTDTQYF